The 24 T cell receptor beta chains listed next were all sequenced from one sample in a study of cytomegalovirus exposure and HLA in healthy donors. Use of 60 Vbeta and 13 Jbeta primers characterized the PCR. The table came from immunoSEQ multiplex PCR; TCRdb's copy has only in-frame clones and leaves some out. Here the sample spans some 110,000 clones, 75% to 85% being singletons. Sample: PBMCs. The receptors come from a man aged 25 to 40 in good health and CMV-seronegative.

The rearrangement links TRBV19 to TRBJ2-1; TRBD2 matches 10 bases. Germline CDR1 reads LNHDA; CDR2 reads SQIVND (reference sequence). V lost 7 bases to trimming and J lost 4 bases; unmatched junction nucleotides: 13. The CDR3 runs to 17 residues. CDR3 coding DNA: TGTGCCAGTACCCGTGGGCCTAGCGGGAGCTTGTACAATGAGCAGTTCTTC. It encodes CASTRGPSGSLYNEQFF.

This sequence joins TRBV7-2 and TRBJ2-2; TRBD2 matches at 12 bases. Germline values: CDR1 SGHTA, CDR2 FQGNSA. CDR3 length: 16 residues. V lost 1 base and J lost 6; bases outside the gene matches: 3. The CDR3 loop is CASSLGLAGASGELFF. The CDR3 DNA reads TGTGCCAGCAGCTTAGGACTAGCGGGGGCCTCCGGGGAGCTGTTTTTT. The full variable domain, in which reference TRBV7-2 and TRBJ2-2 provide the parts outside the CDR3, is GAGVSQSPSNKVTEKGKDVELRCDPISGHTALYWYRQSLGQGLEFLIYFQGNSAPDKSGLPSDRFSAERTGGSVSTLTIQRTQQEDSAVYLCASSLGLAGASGELFFGEGSRLTVL.

V and J are TRBV7-9 and TRBJ2-7; no firm D call. The germline V gene has CDR1 SEHNR and CDR2 FQNEAQ (reference sequence). The V end lost 2 bases, the J end lost 6 bases, and 5 bases lay between the germline ends. There are 11 residues in the CDR3. CDR3 protein: CASSLTPEQYF. As DNA, the CDR3 is TGTGCCAGCAGCTTAACTCCCGAGCAGTACTTC. Variable domain in full (rest from reference TRBV7-9 and TRBJ2-7): DTGVSQNPRHKITKRGQNVTFRCDPISEHNRLYWYRQTLGQGPEFLTYFQNEAQLEKSRLLSDRFSAERPKGSFSTLEIQRTEQGDSAMYLCASSLTPEQYFGPGTRLTVT.

V usage is TRBV5-1 and J usage is TRBJ2-3; D is possibly TRBD2 (6 bases). Germline-derived CDR1 and CDR2 are SGHRS and YFSETQ. The V end was cut by 5 bases, the J end by 0 bases, with 13 bases between. This CDR3 has 15 residues. In DNA, the CDR3 is TGCGCCAGCAGAGGTTTAGCGGCTAGCACAGATACGCAGTATTTT. Residues: CASRGLAASTDTQYF.

The CDR3 sequence is CASSYGGNSYNEQFF. In DNA form, the CDR3 reads TGTGCCAGCAGTTATGGAGGGAACTCCTACAATGAGCAGTTCTTC. This chain joins TRBV6-5 and TRBJ2-1; weak D call: TRBD2 (6 bases). V lost 3 bases, J lost 0 bases, and 9 bases lay in between. This CDR3 is built from 15 residues. Germline V CDR1 and CDR2: MNHEY, SVGAGI.

The chain recombines TRBV7-3 with TRBJ2-2; D may be TRBD2 (6 bases). The germline CDR1 and CDR2 sequences are SGHTA and FQGTGA. CDR3 size: 16 residues. The V gene lost 1 base and the J gene lost 4 bases, with 13 bases spanning the gap. The CDR3 loop reads CASSLRAGRGTGELFF. CDR3 nucleotides: TGTGCCAGCAGCTTAAGAGCAGGGCGGGGCACCGGGGAGCTGTTTTTT.

The rearrangement uses TRBV4-2 and TRBJ1-1; 11 bases align to TRBD1. In germline, CDR1 is LGHNA, CDR2 YNFKEQ. This CDR3 spans 16 amino acids. V lost 1 base to trimming and J lost 6 bases; unmatched junction nucleotides: 7. Here the CDR3 DNA reads TGTGCCAGCAGCCAAGGTGGGACAGGGGGAGAAGCTGAAGCTTTCTTT. It specifies CASSQGGTGGEAEAFF.

This clone was seen just once. The rearrangement links TRBV6-4 to TRBJ1-1; TRBD1 might be the D (5 bases). V lost 5 bases to trimming and J lost 5 bases, with 12 bases between them. The CDR3 length is 13 residues. Per the germline V gene, CDR1 is MRHNA and CDR2 is SNTAGT. The DNA for the CDR3 is TGTGCCAGCAGTAGGGGCCGGGGGACTGAAGCTTTCTTT. It codes for CASSRGRGTEAFF.

Only one count was recorded for this clone. The chain joins TRBV7-2 to TRBJ1-5, with 8 bases identical to TRBD1. Germline V lookup: CDR1 SGHTA, CDR2 FQGNSA. The J segment lost 6 bases and the V segment lost 3 bases, leaving 10 bases of the junction unmatched. This CDR3 spans 16 amino acids. The CDR3 nucleotides read TGTGCCAGCAGCTTCACAACAGGGGGTTCAAGTCAGCCCCAGCATTTT. This translates into CASSFTTGGSSQPQHF.

The chain carries TRBV9 and TRBJ2-3, with TRBD1 matching over 10 bases. V trimming: 3 bases; J trimming: 2 bases; junction bases outside the gene matches: 3. CDR3 length equals 15 residues. Germline V gene lookup returns CDR1 SGDLS and CDR2 YYNGEE. CDR3 in amino acids: CASSEGQGVTDTQYF. In DNA, the CDR3 is TGTGCCAGCAGCGAAGGACAGGGGGTCACAGATACGCAGTATTTT. The variable domain in full, completed from reference TRBV9 and TRBJ2-3, reads DSGVTQTPKHLITATGQRVTLRCSPRSGDLSVYWYQQSLDQGLQFLIQYYNGEERAKGNILERFSAQQFPDLHSELNLSSLELGDSALYFCASSEGQGVTDTQYFGPGTRLTVL.

CDR3 sequence reads: CASSLYGGGISPLHF. Here the CDR3 DNA reads TGTGCCAGCAGTTTATATGGGGGCGGAATTTCACCCCTCCACTTT. The chain links TRBV27 to TRBJ1-6; D possibly corresponds to TRBD1 (6 bases). The CDR3 consists of 15 residues. Per germline, CDR1 MNHEY and CDR2 SMNVEV (reference sequence). Trimming took off 1 base at V and 9 bases at J, with 13 bases between the two ends.

CDR3 nucleotides: TGTGCCTGGATATCAGGGAGGGTTAGCACAGATACGCAGTATTTT. It translates to CAWISGRVSTDTQYF. The chain uses TRBV30 and TRBJ2-3; 7 bases line up with TRBD2. This CDR3 is 15 amino acids long. Germline V gene sequence: CDR1 GTSNPN, CDR2 SVGIG (reference sequence). V gave up 4 bases and J gave up 0 bases; unmatched junction bases: 7.

Only one count was recorded for this clone. This chain connects TRBV20-1 to TRBJ1-2, with 7 nucleotides matching TRBD1. V was pared by 6 bases and J by 8 bases, with 6 bases of the junction left unmatched. The CDR3 contains 11 residues. Germline lookup yields CDR1 DFQATT and CDR2 SNEGSKA (reference sequence). CDR3 protein: CSATDRAGYTF. DNA for the CDR3: TGCAGTGCCACCGACAGGGCGGGCTACACCTTC.

This chain joins TRBV12-5 and TRBJ2-2; no clear D. Germline V CDR1 and CDR2: LGHNT, FRNRAP. The CDR3 runs 13 residues. Deletions cut 2 bases from V and 5 bases from J, with 6 bases between. The CDR3 loop is CASGLPLTGELFF. CDR3 DNA sequence: TGTGCTAGTGGTTTGCCTCTGACCGGGGAGCTGTTTTTT.

The chain links TRBV20-1 to TRBJ2-1; D is possibly TRBD2 (6 bases). The CDR3 extends over 11 amino acids. Germline CDR1 is DFQATT and CDR2 is SNEGSKA (reference sequence). V lost 5 bases to trimming and J lost 8 bases, with 10 bases between them. The CDR3 DNA reads TGCAGTGCTGAACTAGCTGATGAGCAGTTCTTC. Its translation is CSAELADEQFF.

V is TRBV19 and J is TRBJ2-1; tentatively, D is TRBD2 (7 bases). V lost 2 bases and J lost 7, with 18 bases in between. The CDR3 extends over 16 amino acids. From germline, CDR1 is LNHDA and CDR2 SQIVND (reference sequence). CDR3: CASSIRGGAGANEQFF. As DNA, the CDR3 is TGTGCCAGTAGTATACGCGGTGGGGCGGGGGCGAATGAGCAGTTCTTC. The whole variable domain, remainder taken from reference TRBV19 and TRBJ2-1, is DGGITQSPKYLFRKEGQNVTLSCEQNLNHDAMYWYRQDPGQGLRLIYYSQIVNDFQKGDIAEGYSVSREKKESFPLTVTSAQKNPTAFYLCASSIRGGAGANEQFFGPGTRLTVL.

V usage is TRBV4-3 and J usage is TRBJ2-3; a weak D match, TRBD2 (7 bases). The CDR3 is 19 amino acids. V lost 1 base and J 3 bases, leaving 23 bases between the germline ends. Germline V gives CDR1 LGHNA, CDR2 YSLEER. The CDR3 here is CASSQVWGARLASTDTQYF. The DNA for the CDR3 is TGCGCCAGCAGCCAAGTGTGGGGGGCCAGACTAGCAAGTACAGATACGCAGTATTTT.

J is TRBJ2-1 and V is TRBV2; D call uncertain. The germline CDR1 and CDR2 sequences are SNHLY and FYNNEI. V gave up 7 bases and J gave up 8 bases, with 21 bases separating them. The CDR3 contains 15 residues. CDR3 DNA: TGTGCCAGCAATGGAGAATTCGCCTCCTCCGATGAGCAGTTCTTC. Protein: CASNGEFASSDEQFF.

The chain joins TRBV27 to TRBJ2-5; perhaps TRBD1 as D (5 bases). Per the germline V gene, CDR1 is MNHEY and CDR2 is SMNVEV (reference sequence). The CDR3 covers 12 residues. Trimming cost V 3 bases and J 4 bases, with 6 bases left between them. CDR3: CASSLQGETQYF. The CDR3, as DNA: TGTGCCAGCAGTTTGCAGGGAGAGACCCAGTACTTC.

The chain carries TRBV6-5 and TRBJ2-7; 8 bases line up with TRBD1. With 6 bases clipped from V and 4 bases from J, the junction kept 8 bases outside the gene matches. Germline V gives CDR1 MNHEY, CDR2 SVGAGI. The CDR3 sequence is 14 residues long. The CDR3 nucleotides are TGTGCCAGCAGCCCCCAGGGGGCGATGTACGAGCAGTACTTC. Its protein product is CASSPQGAMYEQYF.

This clone has more than one count but fewer than ten. The chain combines TRBV7-9 with TRBJ2-7; 8 bases map to TRBD1. The ends lost 5 bases at V and 5 bases at J; junction bases unmatched: 2. The CDR3 consists of 12 residues. Germline V gene data show CDR1 as SEHNR and CDR2 as FQNEAQ (reference sequence). The CDR3 nucleotides are TGTGCCAGCAGCAGGACAGGGAACGAGCAGTACTTC. Translating it yields CASSRTGNEQYF.

J is TRBJ2-6 and V is TRBV2; 9 bases are shared with TRBD1. Trimming took 6 bases from V and 0 from J; bases not matched to a gene: 9. Per the germline V gene, CDR1 is SNHLY and CDR2 is FYNNEI. The CDR3 loop spans 18 amino acids. CDR3 nucleotide sequence: TGTGCCAGCAGCCCCTTTCCGGGACAGGGCTCTGGGGCCAACGTCCTGACTTTC. This gives the protein CASSPFPGQGSGANVLTF.

V gene TRBV27 combines with J gene TRBJ2-3, with 14 bases matching TRBD2. CDR1 is MNHEY, CDR2 SMNVEV, per germline (reference sequence). V lost 5 bases and J lost 4; bases outside the gene matches: 14. The CDR3 runs to 19 residues. This chain's CDR3 is CASSRNTGTSGSFSDTQYF. CDR3 DNA: TGTGCCAGCAGTCGAAATACCGGGACTAGCGGGAGTTTTTCAGATACGCAGTATTTT.

The CDR3 DNA sequence: TGTGCCAGCAGCTTAGGGCGGCAGGGGTATGGCTACACCTTC. Translated, it gives CASSLGRQGYGYTF. The J gene is TRBJ1-2, the V gene TRBV7-2; perhaps TRBD1 as D (6 bases). Trimming took off 1 base at V and 5 bases at J, with 11 bases between the two ends. Germline CDR1 is SGHTA and CDR2 is FQGNSA. The CDR3 is 14 amino acids.